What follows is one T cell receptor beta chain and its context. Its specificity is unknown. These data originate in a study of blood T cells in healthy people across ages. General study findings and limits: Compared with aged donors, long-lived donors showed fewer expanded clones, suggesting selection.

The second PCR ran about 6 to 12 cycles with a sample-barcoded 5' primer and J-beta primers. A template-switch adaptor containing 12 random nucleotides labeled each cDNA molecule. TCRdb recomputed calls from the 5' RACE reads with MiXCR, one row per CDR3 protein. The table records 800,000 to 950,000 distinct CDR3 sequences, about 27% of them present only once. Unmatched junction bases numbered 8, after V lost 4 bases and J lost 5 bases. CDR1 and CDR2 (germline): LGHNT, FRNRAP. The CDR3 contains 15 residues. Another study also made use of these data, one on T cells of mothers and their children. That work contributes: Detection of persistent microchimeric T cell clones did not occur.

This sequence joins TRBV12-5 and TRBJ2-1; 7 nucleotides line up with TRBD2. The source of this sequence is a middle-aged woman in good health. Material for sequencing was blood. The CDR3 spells CASGWRLAGNNEQFF. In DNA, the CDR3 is TGTGCTAGTGGTTGGAGACTAGCTGGCAACAATGAGCAGTTCTTC.